These 5 T cell receptor beta chains came from one sample sequenced in a study of T cell responses to AZD1222 COVID-19 vaccine. Sequencing was performed with immunoSEQ multiplex PCR; in TCRdb, only in-frame clones are kept and a portion is missing. Among tens of thousands of clones listed, 80% to 85% were seen once. The specimen comprised peripheral blood, sampled 28 days after the second AZD1222 dose. These receptors all come from an adult who received the AZD1222 COVID-19 vaccine.

The genes are TRBV21-1 and TRBJ2-1; the table calls TRBD2, which could not be checked here. TRBV21-1 is a known pseudogene. This CDR3 is 17 amino acids long. CDR3 region: CASSKRELTAPNNEQFF. Here the CDR3 DNA reads TGTGCCAGCAGCAAACGGGAGTTGACAGCCCCTAACAATGAGCAGTTCTTC.

The chain combines TRBV14 with TRBJ1-6; weak D call: TRBD1 (5 bases). CDR3 length: 13 residues. Trimming pared 4 bases from V and 6 bases from J, leaving 7 bases between. Germline loops: CDR1 SGHDN, CDR2 FVKESK. This CDR3 is CASSPQGNSPLHF. The CDR3 DNA reads TGTGCCAGCAGCCCCCAGGGTAATTCACCCCTCCACTTT.

The CDR3: CASSKQGVGEQFF. CDR3 nucleotide sequence: TGTGCCAGCAGTAAACAGGGGGTTGGTGAGCAGTTCTTC. The chain recombines TRBV12-3 or TRBV12-4 with TRBJ2-1, with 8 bases that match TRBD1. The CDR3 is 13 residues long. Trimming took 5 bases from V and 9 from J; bases not matched to a gene: 6.

The chain has TRBV6-5 and TRBJ1-2; D may be TRBD1 (5 bases). Trimming took 6 bases from V and 3 from J, leaving 5 bases between them. Per germline, CDR1 MNHEY and CDR2 SVGAGI. CDR3 size: 11 residues. The CDR3 spells CASRTDYGYTF. CDR3 coding DNA: TGTGCCAGCAGGACAGACTATGGCTACACCTTC.

This clone came up a few times. The chain uses TRBV6-6 and TRBJ2-5; D could derive from TRBD1 or TRBD2 (6 bases each). Trimming removed 6 bases at V and 5 bases at J, with 19 bases between. The CDR3 length is 15 residues. Germline loops: CDR1 MNHNY, CDR2 SVGAGI (reference sequence). The CDR3 sequence: CASRGWGAGSETQYF. The CDR3 DNA reads as TGTGCCAGCAGAGGATGGGGGGCGGGTAGTGAGACCCAGTACTTC.